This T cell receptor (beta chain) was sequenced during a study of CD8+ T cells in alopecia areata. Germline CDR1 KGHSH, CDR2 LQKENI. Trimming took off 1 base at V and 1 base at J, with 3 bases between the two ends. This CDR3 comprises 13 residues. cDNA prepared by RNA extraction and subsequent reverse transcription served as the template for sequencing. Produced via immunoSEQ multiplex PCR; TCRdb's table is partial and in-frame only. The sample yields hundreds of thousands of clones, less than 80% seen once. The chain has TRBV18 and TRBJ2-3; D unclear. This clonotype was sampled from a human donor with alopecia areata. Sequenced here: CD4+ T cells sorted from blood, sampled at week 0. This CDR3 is CASSPLGTDTQYF. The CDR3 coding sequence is TGTGCCAGCTCACCACTGGGCACAGATACGCAGTATTTT. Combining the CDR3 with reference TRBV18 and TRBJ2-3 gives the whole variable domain NAGVMQNPRHLVRRRGQEARLRCSPMKGHSHVYWYRQLPEEGLKFMVYLQKENIIDESGMPKERFSAEFPKEGPSILRIQQVVRGDSAAYFCASSPLGTDTQYFGPGTRLTVL.